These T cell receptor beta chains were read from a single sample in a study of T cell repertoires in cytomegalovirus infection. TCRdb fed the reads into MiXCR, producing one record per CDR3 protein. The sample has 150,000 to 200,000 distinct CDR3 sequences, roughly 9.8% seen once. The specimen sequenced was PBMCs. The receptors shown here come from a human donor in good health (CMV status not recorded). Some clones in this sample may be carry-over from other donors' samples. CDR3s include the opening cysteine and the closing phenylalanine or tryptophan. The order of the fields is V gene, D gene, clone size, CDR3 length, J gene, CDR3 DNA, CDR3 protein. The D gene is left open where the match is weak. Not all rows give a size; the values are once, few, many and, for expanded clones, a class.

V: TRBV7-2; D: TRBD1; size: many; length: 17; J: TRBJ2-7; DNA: TGTGCCAGCAGCTCGCCCGGAGACAGGGGGTTAGTCTACGAGCAGTACTTC; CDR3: CASSSPGDRGLVYEQYF
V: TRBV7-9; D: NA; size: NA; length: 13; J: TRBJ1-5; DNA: TGTGCCAGCAGCTCCCGAGGGCCCGATTCCCAGCATTTT; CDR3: CASSSRGPDSQHF
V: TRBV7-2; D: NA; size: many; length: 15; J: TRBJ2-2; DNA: TGTGCCAGCAGCTTAGCCCTAGCCATGGCCGGGGAGCTGTTTTTT; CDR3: CASSLALAMAGELFF
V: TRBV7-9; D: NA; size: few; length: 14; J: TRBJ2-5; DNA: TGTGCCAGCAGCTTAGGTCTGGGGCACGAGACCCAGTACTTC; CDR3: CASSLGLGHETQYF
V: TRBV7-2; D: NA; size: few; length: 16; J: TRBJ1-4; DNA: TGTGCCAGCAGTTGGAGGGGGGGGGGAACTAATGAAAAACTGTTTTTT; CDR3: CASSWRGGGTNEKLFF
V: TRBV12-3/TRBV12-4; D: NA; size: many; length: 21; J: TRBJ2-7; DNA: TGTGCCAGCAGCTTAGTTCCCAGGGGAGTCCAGGGCCCAGTGAGCTCCTACGAGCAGTACTTC; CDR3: CASSLVPRGVQGPVSSYEQYF
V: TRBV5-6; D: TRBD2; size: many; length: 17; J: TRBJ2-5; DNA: TGTGCCAGCAGCTTTGGTTGGCTAGCGGGGGGGCGAGAGACCCAGTACTTC; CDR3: CASSFGWLAGGRETQYF
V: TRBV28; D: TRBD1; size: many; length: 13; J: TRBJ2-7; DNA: TGTGCCAGCAGACAACCGGGACAGCGCGAGCAGTACTTC; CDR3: CASRQPGQREQYF
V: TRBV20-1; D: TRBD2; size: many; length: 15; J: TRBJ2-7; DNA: TGCAGTGCTGAACGAGGGACTAGTGGGATCTACGAGCAGTACTTC; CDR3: CSAERGTSGIYEQYF
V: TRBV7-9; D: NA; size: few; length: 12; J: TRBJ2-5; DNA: TGTGCCAGCGCCAGGGGTCGAGAGACCCAGTACTTC; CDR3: CASARGRETQYF
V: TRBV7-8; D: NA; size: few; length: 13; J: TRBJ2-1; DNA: TGTGCCAGCAGCTCCGACCTTGTCAATGAGCAGTTCTTC; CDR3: CASSSDLVNEQFF
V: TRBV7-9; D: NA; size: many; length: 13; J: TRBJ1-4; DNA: TGTGCCAGCAGCCTACTTATCTCGGAAAAACTGTTTTTT; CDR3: CASSLLISEKLFF
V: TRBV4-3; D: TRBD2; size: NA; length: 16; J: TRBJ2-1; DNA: TGCGCCAGCAGCCAGCGCCGGGAGGGCCTGTACAATGAGCAGTTCTTC; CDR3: CASSQRREGLYNEQFF
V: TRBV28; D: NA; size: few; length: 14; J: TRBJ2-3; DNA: TGTGCCAGCAGAGGAGGGCTTAACACAGATACGCAGTATTTT; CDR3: CASRGGLNTDTQYF
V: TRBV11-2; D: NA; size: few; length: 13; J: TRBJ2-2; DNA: TGTGCCAGCAACGGGCGGAACACCGGGGAGCTGTTTTTT; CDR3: CASNGRNTGELFF
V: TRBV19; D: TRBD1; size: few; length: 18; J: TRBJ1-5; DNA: TGTGCCAGTAGTCCCCCCGGACAGGGATCTTATAGCAATCAGCCCCAGCATTTT; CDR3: CASSPPGQGSYSNQPQHF